The T cell receptor beta chain described here comes from a study of cytomegalovirus exposure and HLA in healthy donors (dated by TCRdb to 2015 to 2018). About the investigation overall: An earlier analysis of approximately 640 of the donors reported about 250 Gb of sequence data and roughly 100 million unique TCR beta sequences from around 200 million T cells. About 300 gigabases of sequencing data and around 87 million unique TCR sequences were included in an early release covering roughly 600 HLA-typed donors. Among the roughly 400 genotyped donors, around 81% belonged to the genetic ancestry cluster associated with self-reported Caucasian donors. The aim of the study was to test whether cataloging public T cell receptors could identify signatures of past pathogen exposure. The study used immunosequencing to profile the T cell repertoires of hundreds of subjects and linked those repertoires to cytomegalovirus serostatus. Besides the first cohort of under 700 subjects, a separate validation cohort made up of around 120 different subjects was used. To predict cytomegalovirus infection status, the study combined high-throughput TCR immunosequencing, statistical association of individual TCRs with disease status, and machine learning. A later analysis re-examined previously published TCR beta repertoires from over 500 donors and added high-resolution HLA genotyping to investigate patterns of TCR occurrence. Rather than using new phenotypic data, the later analysis identified candidate immune exposures from TCR beta sequences and from how often those sequences occurred across donors. An earlier analysis of approximately 500 of the donors applied high-throughput TCR beta sequencing to assess whether each TCR beta V gene segment acted as functional or pseudogenic. Donor age, sex, ethnicity and CMV serostatus were compiled together with the repertoire data. A later genetic analysis used genome-wide SNP genotypes for about 65% of the roughly 700 donors, treating that subset as a discovery cohort. Every repertoire in the discovery cohort had been generated on one and the same sequencing platform. Both class I and class II loci were covered by HLA typing, at four-digit resolution. Typing coverage differed by locus: A, B, C, DRB1 and DQB1 were typed in about 620-630 donors, DQA1 in approximately 520, DPA1 in approximately 610, and DPB1 in roughly 450. About 5 DR-DQ haplotypes were handled as single units for association and clustering, since linkage in the cohort was strong. On average, approximately 250,000 unique TCR beta nucleotide sequences were sequenced per donor among some 420 genotyped donors of the cohort, with around 19% of those sequences being non-productive. The study at large found these results: Roughly uniform sequencing depth across donors was assumed in presence/absence analyses, although this assumption may not hold. Linkage disequilibrium might explain the correlated functional status among segregating V segments, but an unknown experimental factor could not be ruled out. The 87-base-pair reads could not distinguish some IMGT-functional V segments, including TRBV6-2 and TRBV6-3, so those segments were excluded. The authors suggested that the approach could potentially be extended to other disease states and immunological phenotypes. In an earlier analysis of approximately 590 of the donors, most TCR beta V segments appeared in productive rearrangements about 87% or about 30% of the time, broadly matching IMGT annotations. Compared with equally common non-associated chains, HLA-associated TCR beta chains in a later analysis were more clonally expanded and had lower generation probabilities. The classifier was reported to diagnose cytomegalovirus status with high specificity and sensitivity in both the original cohort and the validation cohort. Because counts were too low, about 18 rarely observed V segments, including chromosome 9 orphons, were excluded from the earlier analysis of 587 of the donors. The study listed 150 to 200 TCR beta chains as associated with cytomegalovirus. When HLA alleles, especially DR and DQ, strongly co-occurred, TCR associations were difficult to assign to individual alleles. While some public TCRs were present in many individuals, most TCR sequences turned up only very rarely across donors. HLA typing was unavailable for some donors at each locus, so association tests used only the typed subset. A further reported finding was that TCR beta sequences accurately predicted the HLA-A and HLA-B alleles for most subjects in the first cohort. In vitro tests confirmed that three of the cytomegalovirus-associated TCR beta chains recognize cytomegalovirus antigens. In a later analysis, about 17,000 TCR beta sequences were associated with specific HLA alleles at a false discovery rate of 0.05. In this cohort, only TCR beta chains were sequenced, and detectable features were limited by the absence of alpha or paired-chain data. V-gene and J-gene trimming of TCR beta chains was associated with a missense DCLRE1C variant in a later genetic analysis, and the association was replicated in an independent cohort. In a later analysis, several top co-occurrence clusters were reported to appear linked to parvovirus B19, influenza, CMV and Epstein-Barr virus. CMV serostatus was the only immune exposure information available for the cohort. A later analysis found that TCR association rates varied across HLA loci, with DRB1 alleles showing the most associated TCRs and HLA-C alleles the fewest. In a later genetic analysis, fewer N-insertions in productive TCRs were reported among donors in an Asian-associated ancestry cluster than the roughly 700-donor mean. In a later analysis, most CMV-associated TCR beta chains were found to appear HLA-restricted, with HLA associations seemingly driven largely by CMV exposure. A cluster of highly shared sequence variants was judged likely to be a technical artifact of the sequencing pipeline.

The cohort comprised 666 healthy bone marrow donors. Cohort members were all nominally healthy when sampled, although unrecorded immune exposures were likely present. The donor was CMV seropositive and was included in the group of approximately 300 seropositive cohort members. Every donor gave a peripheral blood sample, and the peripheral blood mononuclear cells from that sample were used for TCR beta sequencing. The Qiagen DNeasy Blood Extraction Kit was used to extract genomic DNA from the blood cell samples. Library preparation used the immunoSEQ multiplex PCR assay. A mixture of 60 forward primers for TCR Vbeta segments and 13 reverse primers for TCR Jbeta segments was used in the multiplex PCR. The CDR3 region of rearranged TCR beta genes was amplified from genomic DNA by a multiplex PCR assay. The Illumina HiSeq System was used to sequence the amplified TCR beta libraries as 87-base-pair reads. As for how the authors treated the data: Across the 670 or so repertoires, a later analysis counted tens of millions of unique TCR beta chains, roughly 11 million of which were shared by at least two donors. Raw reads were error-corrected and collapsed into unique sequences by a nearest-neighbor algorithm in which closely related sequences were merged to remove PCR and sequencing errors. CDR3 sequences were aligned to IMGT reference sequences to assign V, D and J gene segments. For a sequence to be retained, at least a six-nucleotide match to both a V gene segment and a J gene segment was required. A rearrangement counted as productive if the CDR3 had no stop codons and remained in frame with V and J, and every other rearrangement counted as non-productive. CDR3 was defined by IMGT convention, running from the second conserved V-encoded cysteine to the conserved J-encoded phenylalanine. Sequences without an unambiguous match to a single V gene segment were excluded from the earlier analysis of 450 to 750 of the donors. An earlier analysis of fewer than 650 of the donors classified V segments as functional when productive rearrangements were above 56.7% and as segregating when the standard deviation between donors was above 5%. To diagnose cytomegalovirus status from the catalog of TCR beta chain sequences, a statistical classification framework was built. In a later analysis, V and J genes were assigned by comparing TCR nucleotide sequences against IMGT/GENE-DB human TR gene sequences. The TCRdist pipeline was used in a later analysis to assign CDR3 sequences and most-parsimonious VDJ recombination scenarios. In a later analysis, each TCR beta chain was defined by its CDR3 amino acid sequence together with its V-gene family, and reads without a unique V-gene family were excluded. As a way to deal with suspected cross-contamination and a sequencing artifact, a later analysis dropped roughly 600 nucleotide sequences that were highly shared and had low generation probability. For each public chain, a later analysis derived a clonal expansion index from normalized ranks of inferred template counts within each repertoire. In a later analysis, generation probabilities were computed with a VDJ recombination model fitted to out-of-frame rearrangements, and the resulting probabilities were checked against IGoR. A later analysis scored TCR-TCR, TCR-HLA and TCR-CMV co-occurrence with hypergeometric tests, applying a repertoire-size bias correction to TCR pairs. False discovery rates were estimated in a later analysis by permuting HLA or CMV assignments 20 times. In a later analysis, co-occurring TCRs were grouped using DBSCAN, with TCRdist sequence similarity added in when clustering inside HLA-allele-positive subsets. For co-occurrence clustering, repertoires with fewer than 30,000 or more than 120,000 public chains were excluded, along with 5 or 6 repertoires with anomalous nucleotide sharing. TCRdb carries this immuneACCESS record with in-frame sequences only. Its versions omit some clonotypes, under half of them owing to an unresolved V gene in the studies checked, with the rest unexplained. From that table come the V and J calls and clone size; the DNA was used to work out D and trimming. The sample table records just over 150,000 clones; around three quarters of these occur just once. The biggest ten clones account for around 6.9% of the sample.

From its cysteine to its phenylalanine, the CDR3 spans 13 amino acids. The only DNA kept is the CDR3, 39 bases in frame from the first base. The germline V gene sets CDR1 to SGHTA and CDR2 to FQGNSA. V is clipped by 8 bases and J by 2 bases, and the sequence between their germline boundaries is 10 bases long. As regards this clone: The specificity of this receptor is unknown. No much larger clone is present one base from it, and per-base qualities are unavailable.

This clonotype was obtained from a man aged 40-55 years in good health and CMV-seropositive. In this chain, TRBV7-2 is recombined with TRBJ2-1; the D gene is unclear. Material: PBMCs. The CDR3 region has the sequence CASGKDTYNEQFF. The DNA sequence is as follows: TGTGCCAGCGGCAAAGACACCTACAATGAGCAGTTCTTC.